Listed below are T cell receptor beta chains from one sample, sequenced in a study of beta chain features in type 1 diabetes. The assay was immunoSEQ multiplex PCR, and TCRdb's table has in-frame clones only and misses some. This sample has some 250,000 clones; roughly 30% occur once, and the top ten carry 3% to 4%. Sample: central memory CD4+ T cells from blood. The source is a man aged 25 to 40 in good health. Both conserved end residues are part of each CDR3. D genes are given only for firm matches.

CDR3aa	v_gene	j_gene	d_gene
CSAVGQGGYEQYF	TRBV29-1	TRBJ2-7	TRBD1
CASSQGSRTGTDTQYF	TRBV4-3	TRBJ2-3	TRBD1
CASSYSNRDRTYEQYF	TRBV6-6	TRBJ2-7	TRBD1
CASGEGTSTDTQYF	TRBV7-9	TRBJ2-3	.
CASTGAGAYHEQYF	TRBV28	.	TRBD2
CASSPPRQGVYEQYF	TRBV6-1	TRBJ2-7	TRBD1
CASSLWTGGNTGELFF	TRBV27	TRBJ2-2	TRBD1
CASSQSGTESQQYNEQFF	TRBV4-3	TRBJ2-1	TRBD2
CASSLMDSLQYEQYF	TRBV5-6	TRBJ2-7	.
CASSENQGTQYF	TRBV25-1	TRBJ2-3	.
CASGERSSYEQYF	TRBV5-1	TRBJ2-7	.
CASSYAPGGYGYTF	TRBV6-6	TRBJ1-2	.
CASSYVSGVEQFF	TRBV6-5	TRBJ2-1	.
CASSAQRTGLGYTF	TRBV9	TRBJ1-2	TRBD1
CASSSAGQRANYGYTF	TRBV5-4	TRBJ1-2	TRBD1
CAIAAGGGYNEQFF	TRBV10-3	TRBJ2-1	TRBD2
CAISRTDYGYTF	TRBV18	TRBJ1-2	.
CASSLQVYEQYF	TRBV5-6	TRBJ2-7	.
CASSLRNRADEQFF	TRBV7-2	TRBJ2-1	.
CASSQDVFFEQYF	TRBV4-3	TRBJ2-7	.
CASSQDRPGELFF	TRBV4-3	TRBJ2-2	.
CASSSQRVEQFF	TRBV7-2	TRBJ2-1	.
CATLTPNTGELFF	TRBV10-3	TRBJ2-2	.
CSVLGTGTSTDTQYF	TRBV29-1	TRBJ2-3	TRBD1
CASSLDPGTTYEQYF	TRBV7-6	TRBJ2-7	.
CASSPSRALNYEQYF	TRBV7-8	TRBJ2-7	.
CAWSRPGTAYEQYF	TRBV30	TRBJ2-7	TRBD1
CASSLAGGGSTGELFF	TRBV7-2	TRBJ2-2	.
CALVLGQGSWNEQFF	TRBV2	TRBJ2-1	TRBD1
CASSSLNEQFF	TRBV7-9	TRBJ2-1	.
CASSILWGGKNTEAFF	TRBV28	TRBJ1-1	.
CASSLGGTSPGGIQYF	TRBV7-2	TRBJ2-4	.
CASSPGTSGPSYEQYF	TRBV7-2	TRBJ2-7	TRBD2
CASSLGLHPETQYF	TRBV11-2	TRBJ2-5	.
CAWRDTGGPIF	TRBV30	TRBJ1-2	TRBD1
CVLSDRENTGELFF	TRBV30	TRBJ2-2	TRBD1
CAYQGGSSYNEQFF	TRBV30	TRBJ2-1	.
CASSPHDRAYGYTF	TRBV7-9	TRBJ1-2	TRBD1
CASSAAGEVGTQYF	TRBV9	TRBJ2-5	.
CASSSRTGGETGELFF	TRBV7-6	TRBJ2-2	TRBD1
CSVDRGPTNYGYTF	TRBV29-1	TRBJ1-2	TRBD1
CSVSGRASDTQYF	TRBV29-1	TRBJ2-3	TRBD2
CASSESSGRFNEQFF	TRBV9	TRBJ2-1	TRBD2